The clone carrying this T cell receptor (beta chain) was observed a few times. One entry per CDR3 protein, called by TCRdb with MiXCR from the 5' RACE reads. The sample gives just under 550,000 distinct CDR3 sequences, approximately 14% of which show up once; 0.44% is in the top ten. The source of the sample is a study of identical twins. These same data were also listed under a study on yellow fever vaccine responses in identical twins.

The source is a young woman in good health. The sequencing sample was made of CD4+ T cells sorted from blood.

The CDR3 region is CASSFPRGNTEAFF. The CDR3 DNA follows: TGTGCCAGCAGTTTCCCCAGGGGGAACACTGAAGCTTTCTTT. The rearrangement uses TRBV28 and TRBJ1-1; TRBD1 might be the D (6 bases). This CDR3 has 14 residues. V lost 3 bases to trimming and J lost 1 base, with 9 bases between them. The germline V gene has CDR1 MDHEN and CDR2 SYDVKM.